Below are 26 T cell receptor beta chains sequenced from a single sample in a study of read filtering for tumor transcriptome and immune sequencing. From roughly 390 ng of RNA, a library with molecular barcoded alpha/delta and beta/gamma adaptors was made. Each CDR3 protein is one row after TCRdb ran MiXCR on the reads. The sample lists over 14,000 distinct CDR3 sequences, roughly 20% occurring once. Material for sequencing was a population of CD138-negative cells sorted from bone marrow. These TCRs come from a donor over 35 with multiple myeloma.

In the case of this clonotype: A clone one base away is much larger, so this may be a read error. The genes are TRBV29-1 and TRBJ2-1; tentative D call: TRBD1 (6 bases). Germline-derived CDR1 and CDR2 are SQVTM and ANQGSEA. The CDR3 is 10 residues long. The CDR3 nucleotides are TGCAGCGTTGAACTCAGGGGCGAGCTCTTC. The encoded protein is CSVELRGELF.

Notes on this clonotype: The germline gene is not matched at one end of the junction; a read error may be the cause. The genes are TRBV12-5 and TRBJ1-5; the match to TRBD1 covers 7 bases. In germline, CDR1 is LGHNT, CDR2 FRNRAP. This CDR3 region has 17 residues. The CDR3 sequence is CVSGSDRVGRSNQPQHF. Here the CDR3 DNA reads TGTGTTAGTGGTTCCGACAGGGTTGGACGTAGCAATCAGCCCCAGCATTTT. Complete variable domain (other parts from reference TRBV12-5 and TRBJ1-5): DARVTQTPRHKVTEMGQEVTMRCQPILGHNTVFWYRQTMMQGLELLAYFRNRAPLDDSGMPKDRFSAEMPDATLATLKIQPSEPRDSAVYFCVSGSDRVGRSNQPQHFGDGTRLSIL.

This clonotype has a count of ten or more. J is TRBJ2-7 and V is TRBV6-2 or TRBV6-3, with D hard to call. Trimming took off 8 bases at V and 3 bases at J, with 17 bases between the two ends. The CDR3 sequence is 14 residues long. Germline CDR1 MNHEY, CDR2 SVGEGT. The CDR3 loop reads CASGRSPWGYEQYF. The CDR3 nucleotides read TGTGCCAGCGGGCGCAGCCCCTGGGGCTACGAGCAGTACTTC.

This clonotype was seen ten or more times. The chain couples TRBV12-3 or TRBV12-4 to TRBJ1-1; D call uncertain. The CDR3 totals 14 residues. With 6 bases removed from V and 0 bases from J, the gap between germline ends came to 11 bases. The CDR3 sequence is CASSPRVVNTEAFF. CDR3 in DNA: TGTGCCAGCAGCCCTCGGGTCGTGAACACTGAAGCTTTCTTT.

The chain is built from TRBV18 and TRBJ2-1, with 10 bases matching TRBD1. The V gene end was trimmed by 4 bases and the J gene end by 4 bases; junction bases not matched to a gene: 4. There are 15 residues in the CDR3. The germline CDR1 and CDR2 sequences are KGHSH and LQKENI. The CDR3: CASSLGTGAYNEQFF. CDR3 DNA sequence: TGTGCCAGCTCACTTGGGACAGGGGCTTACAATGAGCAGTTCTTC.

V usage is TRBV6-1 and J usage is TRBJ2-7; D could derive from TRBD1 or TRBD2 (5 bases each). The CDR3 is made up of 14 amino acids. Deletions cut 6 bases from V and 3 bases from J, with 15 bases between. CDR1 and CDR2 (germline): MNHNS, SASEGT. For the CDR3, the DNA is TGTGCCAGCAGCATCCGGGACGGTCACTACGAGCAGTACTTC. Translation gives CASSIRDGHYEQYF.

In this sample, this clonotype turned up a few times. The chain is built from TRBV7-9 and TRBJ1-1, with a tentative D call TRBD1 (5 bases). There are 13 residues in the CDR3. V gave up 5 bases and J gave up 5 bases, with 12 bases separating them. Germline CDR1 and CDR2: SEHNR and FQNEAQ (reference sequence). DNA of the CDR3: TGTGCCAGCAGCACCCAGGGTGATACTGAAGCTTTCTTT. As protein: CASSTQGDTEAFF. The variable domain in full, completed from reference TRBV7-9 and TRBJ1-1, reads DTGVSQNPRHKITKRGQNVTFRCDPISEHNRLYWYRQTLGQGPEFLTYFQNEAQLEKSRLLSDRFSAERPKGSFSTLEIQRTEQGDSAMYLCASSTQGDTEAFFGQGTRLTVV.

Concerning this clonotype: This may stem from a read error, because a much larger clone lies one nucleotide away. The rearrangement joins TRBV2 to TRBJ2-1; no firm D call. Germline assignment: CDR1 SNHLY and CDR2 FYNNEI. The CDR3 totals 15 residues. The CDR3 DNA reads TGTGCCAGCAGTCCAGACTCATTCTCCTACAATGAGCGGTTCTTC. It is translated as CASSPDSFSYNERFF. Filled out from reference TRBV2 and TRBJ2-1, the complete variable domain reads EPEVTQTPSHQVTQMGQEVILRCVPISNHLYFYWYRQILGQKVEFLVSFYNNEISEKSEIFDDQFSVERPDGSNFTLKIRSTKLEDSAMYFCASSPDSFSYNERFFGPGTRLTVL.

This clonotype appeared many times. The gene calls are TRBV7-2 and TRBJ2-3; D is undetermined. Germline loops: CDR1 SGHTA, CDR2 FQGNSA. The germline V and J ends were trimmed by 1 base and 4 bases, with 9 bases remaining between them. This CDR3 is 14 amino acids long. CDR3 in DNA: TGTGCCAGCAGCTTAGGGACGTCGGCAGATACGCAGTATTTT. This translates into CASSLGTSADTQYF.

This clonotype appeared a single time. A much more abundant neighbour one base away suggests this may be a read error. The chain combines TRBV2 with TRBJ2-5, with 7 bases aligning to TRBD1. This CDR3 contains 12 residues. Germline CDR1 is SNHLY and CDR2 is FYNNEI. The CDR3 here is CASGDRKETQYF. Written as DNA, the CDR3 is TGTGCCAGCGGGGACAGAAAAGAAACCCAGTACTTC.

The sample holds a few counts of this clonotype. This chain joins TRBV6-1 and TRBJ2-3; D may be TRBD1 or TRBD2 (5 bases each). V was shortened by 2 bases and J by 2 bases, with 14 bases between the two germline ends. CDR1 and CDR2 from the germline V gene are MNHNS and SASEGT. The CDR3 sequence is 16 residues long. CDR3 coding DNA: TGTGCCAGCAGTGAATTGGGGGAGTCGACCACAGATACGCAGTATTTT. Translation gives CASSELGESTTDTQYF.

Only a few counts were recorded for this clonotype. CDR3 amino acids: CASSQERTTYREQFF. The CDR3 nucleotides read TGCGCCAGCAGCCAAGAAAGGACTACCTACAGGGAGCAGTTCTTC. This chain uses TRBV4-3 with TRBJ2-1, with TRBD2 as a possible D gene (6 bases). V lost 0 bases, J lost 10 bases, and 16 bases lay in between. This CDR3 region has 15 residues. The germline V gene has CDR1 LGHNA and CDR2 YSLEER.

The table lists this clonotype with a few counts. The chain links TRBV2 to TRBJ2-3; D gene uncertain. V lost 7 bases and J lost 1, with 9 bases in between. Germline values: CDR1 SNHLY, CDR2 FYNNEI. The CDR3 length is 13 residues. The CDR3 sequence: CASINDGTDTQYF. CDR3 nucleotide sequence: TGTGCCAGCATCAACGACGGCACAGATACGCAGTATTTT.

Many counts were recorded for this clonotype. The chain links TRBV20-1 to TRBJ2-1; D is ambiguous. Trimming shortened V by 1 base and J by 2 bases, and 6 bases separated the two germline ends. The CDR3 has 13 amino acids. Germline V lookup: CDR1 DFQATT, CDR2 SNEGSKA (reference sequence). The CDR3 DNA sequence: TGCAGTGCTAGAGGGGCAACCTACAATGAGCAGTTCTTC. This translates into CSARGATYNEQFF.

This clonotype has only a few counts. This chain connects TRBV19 to TRBJ2-1; TRBD2 matches at 9 bases. From germline, CDR1 is LNHDA and CDR2 SQIVND (reference sequence). The length of the CDR3 is 11 residues. Losses at the gene ends were 6 bases for V and 10 bases for J; bases not matched to a gene: 1. DNA for the CDR3: TGTGCCAGTAGGGCGGGAGGGGAGCAGTTCTTC. It encodes CASRAGGEQFF.

In its sample, this clonotype was seen many times. The CDR3 loop reads CSVAIGHEQYF. DNA for the CDR3: TGCAGCGTCGCCATAGGGCACGAGCAGTACTTC. V is TRBV29-1 and J is TRBJ2-7; no reliable D call. The CDR3 is 11 amino acids. Germline V gene sequence: CDR1 SQVTM, CDR2 ANQGSEA. Trimming shortened V by 6 bases and J by 5 bases, and 11 bases separated the two germline ends.

In its sample, this clonotype was seen many times. The V call is TRBV12-5, the J call TRBJ2-4; D not certain. Germline V gene sequence: CDR1 LGHNT, CDR2 FRNRAP. The CDR3 has 16 amino acids. With 1 base removed from V and 0 bases from J, the gap between germline ends came to 10 bases. CDR3 coding DNA: TGTGCTAGTGGTTTGGCCCTAGACATAGCCAAAAACATTCAGTACTTC. Amino acid sequence: CASGLALDIAKNIQYF.

Of note for this clonotype: Its ends do not fully match the called genes, so a read error is possible. The rearrangement links TRBV20-1 to TRBJ2-5, with a weak D call TRBD1 (5 bases). The CDR3 is 11 residues long. Germline V gives CDR1 DFQATT, CDR2 SNEGSKA (reference sequence). In DNA, the CDR3 is TGCAGTGCAGGGGCTAAAGAGTCCCAGTACTTC. Amino acids: CSAGAKESQYF.

This clonotype was recorded a few times. The chain carries TRBV20-1 and TRBJ2-7; 7 positions agree with TRBD1. The CDR3 is 13 residues long. V lost 4 bases, J lost 1 base, and 4 bases stayed unmatched. The germline gives CDR1 DFQATT, CDR2 SNEGSKA (reference sequence). CDR3 coding DNA: TGCAGTGCTAAGGGGGCGCGTTCCTACGAGCAGTACTTC. Its translation is CSAKGARSYEQYF.

A few counts support this clonotype. The rearrangement links TRBV24-1 to TRBJ2-1, with 8 bases identical to TRBD1. Losses at the gene ends were 3 bases for V and 6 bases for J; bases not matched to a gene: 3. The CDR3 extends over 14 amino acids. Germline CDR1 and CDR2: KGHDR and SFDVKD. As DNA, the CDR3 is TGTGCCACCAGTGATGAAGACAGGGGCAATGAGCAGTTCTTC. The encoded protein is CATSDEDRGNEQFF.

This clonotype was counted a few times. The rearrangement joins TRBV12-3 or TRBV12-4 to TRBJ1-1; D uncertain. CDR3 size: 14 residues. V lost 0 bases to trimming and J lost 4 bases, with 9 bases between them. CDR3 amino acids: CASSLAGKITEAFF. The DNA of the CDR3 is TGTGCCAGCAGTTTAGCCGGGAAAATCACTGAAGCTTTCTTT.

As to this clonotype: This may arise from a read error, as a much more abundant clone is one base away. The V and J genes are TRBV7-8 and TRBJ1-1, with D uncertain. Germline V gives CDR1 SGHVS, CDR2 FQNEAQ. This CDR3 comprises 14 residues. V was pared by 5 bases and J by 1 base, with 11 bases between. CDR3 in amino acids: CASSVGVANTEAFF. The CDR3 DNA sequence: TGTGCCAGCAGCGTCGGGGTTGCGAACACTGAAGCTTTCTTT.

In its sample, this clonotype was seen many times. The rearrangement links TRBV4-1 to TRBJ2-5; possibly TRBD1 for D (5 bases). V was clipped by 1 base and J by 0 bases, with 12 bases between them. The CDR3 length is 16 residues. The V gene's germline CDR1 is MGHRA and CDR2 YSYEKL. The CDR3 sequence is CASSQAPTGYQETQYF. The CDR3 DNA reads as TGCGCCAGCAGCCAAGCTCCTACAGGCTACCAAGAGACCCAGTACTTC.

On this clonotype: The junction shows a germline mismatch at one end, possibly a read error. The chain combines TRBV7-2 with TRBJ2-7; TRBD2 matches 10 bases. The CDR3 loop spans 18 amino acids. The germline V gene encodes CDR1 SGHTA and CDR2 FQGNSA. The CDR3, as DNA: TGTGCCAGCAGCCGTCAGAATCTAGCGGGGGCTAGCTCCTACGAGCAGTGCTTC. Protein product: CASSRQNLAGASSYEQCF.

This clonotype was seen only a few times. The chain uses TRBV12-3 or TRBV12-4 and TRBJ2-7; D perhaps matches TRBD1 (6 bases). The CDR3 is made up of 15 amino acids. V was clipped by 6 bases and J by 1 base, with 16 bases between them. The CDR3 is CASSSYGTSSYEQYF. The DNA for the CDR3 is TGTGCCAGCAGCAGCTATGGGACATCGTCCTACGAGCAGTACTTC.

This clonotype was recorded at least ten times. The chain carries TRBV7-9 and TRBJ1-2, with TRBD1 matching over 10 bases. The length of the CDR3 is 14 residues. Germline V gene lookup returns CDR1 SEHNR and CDR2 FQNEAQ (reference sequence). V lost 10 bases, J lost 5 bases, and 10 bases stayed unmatched. CDR3 loop: CATVDGTGVYGYTF. CDR3 sequence (DNA): TGTGCCACCGTGGACGGGACAGGGGTATATGGCTACACCTTC. Variable domain in full (rest from reference TRBV7-9 and TRBJ1-2): DTGVSQNPRHKITKRGQNVTFRCDPISEHNRLYWYRQTLGQGPEFLTYFQNEAQLEKSRLLSDRFSAERPKGSFSTLEIQRTEQGDSAMYLCATVDGTGVYGYTFGSGTRLTVV.